The rows below give T cell receptor beta chains drawn from one sample of a study of blood T cells in healthy people across ages. TCRdb fed the 5' RACE reads into MiXCR, producing one record per CDR3 protein. Among approximately 360,000 distinct CDR3 sequences listed, roughly half were seen once. Material for sequencing was blood. All receptors derive from a man aged 60 to 75 in good health. CDR3s include the opening cysteine and the closing phenylalanine or tryptophan. Each record gives: J gene, V gene, clone size, D gene, CDR3 DNA, CDR3 protein. The D gene is left open where the match is weak. Clone size is stated in some rows and not others, as once, few, many or a class when expanded.

TRBJ1-5 TRBV18 . TRBD1 TGTGCCTGTTCACCACTTCCAAAGGGACAGGGCAATCAGCCCCAGCATTTT CACSPLPKGQGNQPQHF
TRBJ2-7 TRBV28 few . TGTGCCAGCAGACCGGGACTCTCACGGTACGAGCAGTACTTC CASRPGLSRYEQYF
TRBJ2-1 TRBV7-2 few . TGTGCCAGCAGCACCTACGTGGTGGGGGAGCAGTTCTTC CASSTYVVGEQFF
TRBJ2-6 TRBV7-2 many . TGTGCCAGCAGCCCCAGCCCCCCTGGGGCCAACGTCCTGACTTTC CASSPSPPGANVLTF
TRBJ2-2 TRBV7-9 . . TGTGCCAGCAGCTCTTACCGGACCACCGGGGAGCTGTTTTTT CASSSYRTTGELFF
TRBJ2-7 TRBV28 . . TGTGCCAGCATCACTGGGGGGACCGGCTACGAGCAGTACTTC CASITGGTGYEQYF
TRBJ2-5 TRBV12-3/TRBV12-4 few . TGTGCCAGCAGTCCCCTTGACAGAGAAGAGACCCAGTACTTC CASSPLDREETQYF
TRBJ2-3 TRBV12-3/TRBV12-4 . TRBD2 TGTGCCAGCAGTGCCCCAGGAGCGGGGAGCGCAGATACGCAGTATTTT CASSAPGAGSADTQYF
TRBJ2-7 TRBV4-2 . . TGTGCCAGCAGCCGAGAGGCAGGACGGGGGATTGCCGAGCAGTACTTC CASSREAGRGIAEQYF
TRBJ2-3 TRBV10-3 . TRBD2 TGTGCCATCCTTGCGGGAGGTTCAGATACGCAGTATTTT CAILAGGSDTQYF
TRBJ2-7 TRBV6-6 . . TGTGCCAGCAGACCCAACAGGGACCGGGACTACGAGCAGTACTTC CASRPNRDRDYEQYF
TRBJ1-1 TRBV18 . . TGTGCCAGCTCACTGGACTTGGGGCACACTGAAGCTTTCTTT CASSLDLGHTEAFF
TRBJ2-5 TRBV11-2 . TRBD2 TGTGCCAGCAGCTTAGTTTTAGCGGGGGCGGGTGAGCAGTACTTC CASSLVLAGAGEQYF
TRBJ2-5 TRBV10-3 . . TGTGCCATCAGTGAGGTCCCGACAGAGTACCAAGAGACCCAGTACTTC CAISEVPTEYQETQYF
TRBJ2-1 TRBV6-2/TRBV6-3 . TRBD1 TGTGCCAGCAGGACAGGGGGGCCACGCAATGAGCAGTTCTTC CASRTGGPRNEQFF
TRBJ2-1 TRBV10-1 . TRBD1 TGCGCCAGCGGAGACAGGGTCAATGAGCAGTTCTTC CASGDRVNEQFF
TRBJ2-7 TRBV7-9 . . TGTGCCAACAGCCAGGGGGGGTACGAGCAGTACTTC CANSQGGYEQYF
TRBJ2-3 TRBV24-1 . TRBD1 TGTGCCACCCGGGACAGGGTTGCGGATACGCAGTATTTT CATRDRVADTQYF
TRBJ2-5 TRBV6-4 . TRBD2 TGTGCCAGCAGCTTGAGCGGGAGGAAAGAGACCCAGTACTTC CASSLSGRKETQYF
TRBJ1-1 TRBV7-2 few . TGTGCCAGCAGCTTACAGGGTTACACTGAAGCTTTCTTT CASSLQGYTEAFF
TRBJ2-7 TRBV9 . . TGTGCCAGCAGCGTAGGGCAGGGCCCTTACTACGAGCAGTACTTC CASSVGQGPYYEQYF
TRBJ2-7 TRBV20-1 . TRBD2 TGCAGTGCCCCAGCGGGGGGATCCTACGAGCAGTACTTC CSAPAGGSYEQYF
TRBJ2-7 TRBV6-6 few TRBD2 TGTGCCAGCAGGAGGCTAGCGGGTTACTCCTACGAGCAGTACTTC CASRRLAGYSYEQYF
TRBJ1-2 TRBV29-1 . TRBD1 TGCAGCGCCAGGGACAGGGGGCCCGATGGCTACACCTTC CSARDRGPDGYTF
TRBJ2-1 TRBV24-1 . . TGTGCCACCAGTGGAGGGGTTGGTGAGCAGTTCTTC CATSGGVGEQFF
TRBJ2-7 TRBV11-3 . . TGTGCCAGCGGCTTACGGGGGGCGAGTGAGCAGTACTTC CASGLRGASEQYF
TRBJ2-5 TRBV5-1 once . TGCGCCAGCGCCTCGGGACTGGAGACCCAGTACTTC CASASGLETQYF
TRBJ2-5 TRBV20-1 . TRBD2 TGCAGTGCTAGAGATGGAGCGGGAGGGCGAGAGACCCAGTACTTC CSARDGAGGRETQYF
TRBJ1-5 TRBV29-1 . . TGCAGCGTTGGCAGGGGAGGGAATCAGCCCCAGCATTTT CSVGRGGNQPQHF
TRBJ1-4 TRBV5-6 . . TGTGCCAGCAGCCTTGGCGCCGCAACTAATGAAAAACTGTTTTTT CASSLGAATNEKLFF
TRBJ2-3 TRBV5-1 . . TGCGCCAGCAGCTTGTCAGCGGCTTCCACAGATACGCAGTATTTT CASSLSAASTDTQYF
TRBJ2-3 TRBV29-1 . . TGCAGCGTTGAAGTAAGGGGGGCCTTCACAGATACGCAGTATTTT CSVEVRGAFTDTQYF
TRBJ2-7 TRBV10-3 . TRBD1 TGTGCCATCACCAAACAGGGGGGTTCCTACGAGCAGTACTTC CAITKQGGSYEQYF
TRBJ2-1 TRBV6-1 few TRBD1 TGTGCCAGCAGTGAAGCTGGACAGGGGGTAGGTGAGCAGTTCTTC CASSEAGQGVGEQFF
TRBJ2-3 TRBV5-1 few TRBD1 TGCGCCAGCAGCTTCGGGACAGCTGGCACAGATACGCAGTATTTT CASSFGTAGTDTQYF
TRBJ1-4 TRBV15 . . TGTGCCACCAGCAGAGAAACGGGCCTTCTCGGGGAAAAACTGTTTTTT CATSRETGLLGEKLFF
TRBJ2-1 TRBV24-1 . . TGTGCCACCGGCCCCAAGGGATTCAATGAGCAGTTCTTC CATGPKGFNEQFF
TRBJ2-3 TRBV7-2 . . TGTGCCAGCAGCTCCCTAGGGGACACAGATACGCAGTATTTT CASSSLGDTDTQYF
TRBJ2-5 TRBV20-1 . TRBD2 TGCAGTGCTAGACAAGCGGGAAGGGGAGGAGAGACCCAGTACTTC CSARQAGRGGETQYF
TRBJ2-7 TRBV6-2/TRBV6-3 . . TGTGCCAGCAGTGACTCCCGGGATTTCGAGCAGTACTTC CASSDSRDFEQYF
TRBJ2-7 TRBV7-3 . TRBD2 TGTGCCAGCAGCATGGGACTAGACTACGAGCAGTACTTC CASSMGLDYEQYF
TRBJ2-3 TRBV29-1 few . TGCAGCGTGCGACGGGTCACAGATACGCAGTATTTT CSVRRVTDTQYF
TRBJ2-6 TRBV6-2/TRBV6-3 . . TGTGCCAGCAGTGTACCGGGAGAGTTTGGGGCCAACGTCCTGACTTTC CASSVPGEFGANVLTF
TRBJ2-7 TRBV28 few TRBD1 TGTGCCAGCCAGGGGGTGGGGACCTACGAGCAGTACTTC CASQGVGTYEQYF
TRBJ2-7 TRBV7-9 . TRBD2 TGTGCCAGCAGCTTATTCAGCGGGAGCTCCTACGGGCAGTACTTC CASSLFSGSSYGQYF
TRBJ2-5 TRBV5-1 . TRBD2 TGCGCCAGCAGCGAGACTAGCGGGAGAGTTGAGACCCAGTACTTC CASSETSGRVETQYF
TRBJ2-1 TRBV9 . TRBD2 TGTGCCAGCAGCGTAGGAGGCGGGAGCCGAACCTACAATGAGCAGTTCTTC CASSVGGGSRTYNEQFF
TRBJ2-3 TRBV20-1 . TRBD1 TGCAGTGCTAGAGCGCGTGAGGGGGCCTCAGATACGCAGTATTTT CSARAREGASDTQYF
TRBJ2-1 TRBV20-1 . TRBD2 TGCAGTGCTGGGCGACTAGCGGGAGGGCCTGCGAATGAGCAGTTCTTC CSAGRLAGGPANEQFF
TRBJ2-1 TRBV27 few TRBD2 TGTGCCAGCAGTTTTGCGGGAGTAAAGTACAATGAGCAGTTCTTC CASSFAGVKYNEQFF
TRBJ2-1 TRBV12-3/TRBV12-4 few . TGTGCCAGCAAATCCGGGAGATCCTTTCTCAATGAGCAGTTCTTC CASKSGRSFLNEQFF